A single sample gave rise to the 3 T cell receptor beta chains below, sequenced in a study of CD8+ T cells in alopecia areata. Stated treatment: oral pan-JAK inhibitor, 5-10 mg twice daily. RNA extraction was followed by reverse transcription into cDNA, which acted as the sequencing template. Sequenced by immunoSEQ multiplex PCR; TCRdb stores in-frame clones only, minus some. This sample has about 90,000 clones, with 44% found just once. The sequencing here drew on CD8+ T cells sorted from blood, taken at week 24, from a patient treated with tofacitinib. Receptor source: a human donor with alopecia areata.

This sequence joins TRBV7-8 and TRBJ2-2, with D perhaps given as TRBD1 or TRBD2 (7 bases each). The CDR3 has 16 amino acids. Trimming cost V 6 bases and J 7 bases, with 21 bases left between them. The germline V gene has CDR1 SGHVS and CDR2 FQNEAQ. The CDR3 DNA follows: TGTGCCAGCAGTCCATGGGAGGGGGCGCCTGACGGGGAGCTGTTTTTT. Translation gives CASSPWEGAPDGELFF.

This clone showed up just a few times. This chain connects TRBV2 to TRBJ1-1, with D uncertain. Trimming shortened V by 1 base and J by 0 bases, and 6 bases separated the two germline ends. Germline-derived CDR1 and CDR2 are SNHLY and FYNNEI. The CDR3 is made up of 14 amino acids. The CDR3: CASSEGRLNTEAFF. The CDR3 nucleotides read TGTGCCAGCAGTGAAGGTCGGTTGAACACTGAAGCTTTCTTT. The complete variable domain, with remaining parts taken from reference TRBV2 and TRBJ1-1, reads EPEVTQTPSHQVTQMGQEVILRCVPISNHLYFYWYRQILGQKVEFLVSFYNNEISEKSEIFDDQFSVERPDGSNFTLKIRSTKLEDSAMYFCASSEGRLNTEAFFGQGTRLTVV.

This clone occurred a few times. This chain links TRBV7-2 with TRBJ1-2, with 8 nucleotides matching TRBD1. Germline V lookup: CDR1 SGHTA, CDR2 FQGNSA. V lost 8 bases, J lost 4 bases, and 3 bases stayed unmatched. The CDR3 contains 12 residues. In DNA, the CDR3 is TGTGCCAGCGGTGGGACAGGCTATGGCTACACCTTC. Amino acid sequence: CASGGTGYGYTF. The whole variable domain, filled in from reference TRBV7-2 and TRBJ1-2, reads GAGVSQSPSNKVTEKGKDVELRCDPISGHTALYWYRQSLGQGLEFLIYFQGNSAPDKSGLPSDRFSAERTGGSVSTLTIQRTQQEDSAVYLCASGGTGYGYTFGSGTRLTVV.